Shown below are 15 T cell receptor beta chains from a single sample sequenced in a study of cytomegalovirus exposure and HLA in healthy donors. Primers: 60 Vbeta forward and 13 Jbeta reverse. TCRdb keeps only in-frame clones here, not all; method: immunoSEQ multiplex PCR. The sample lists 150,000 to 200,000 clones; about 80% were seen once. Sequencing was done on a sample of PBMCs. All receptors derive from a man between 18 and 35 years old in good health and CMV-seropositive.

The chain couples TRBV27 to TRBJ2-5, with 7 positions matching TRBD2. The CDR3 sequence is 13 residues long. With 2 bases clipped from V and 11 bases from J, the junction kept 8 bases outside the gene matches. CDR1 is MNHEY, CDR2 SMNVEV, per germline (reference sequence). CDR3 region: CASSLGPAGEQYF. The CDR3 nucleotides are TGTGCCAGCAGTTTAGGGCCCGCGGGGGAGCAGTACTTC.

As for this clone: Given the absence of the conserved phenylalanine or tryptophan at the CDR3 end, a read error is likely. The V and J genes are TRBV2 and TRBJ1-6; D is undetermined. V was trimmed by 8 bases and J by 10 bases, leaving 27 bases between them. The CDR3 is made up of 17 amino acids. Per the germline V gene, CDR1 is SNHLY and CDR2 is FYNNEI. CDR3 nucleotides: TGTGCCAGCGGATCCCCCCCCGGGAGCGGGGAGCTCTCACCCCTCCACCTT. Its protein is CASGSPPGSGELSPLHL.

The chain links TRBV14 to TRBJ1-1; 7 nucleotides line up with TRBD1. The CDR3 totals 14 residues. The germline gives CDR1 SGHDN, CDR2 FVKESK. Trimming cost V 7 bases and J 2 bases; bases outside gene matches: 7. CDR3 sequence: CASTTTGRNTEAFF. The CDR3, as DNA: TGTGCCAGCACCACGACAGGGCGTAACACTGAAGCTTTCTTT.

This chain joins TRBV11-2 and TRBJ2-1, with 8 bases lining up with TRBD2. J gave up 5 bases and V 5 bases, and 11 bases lay outside the gene matches. The CDR3 contains 16 residues. The germline V gene encodes CDR1 SGHAT and CDR2 FQNNGV. The CDR3 spells CASSLPGGGLNNEQFF. CDR3 DNA: TGTGCCAGCAGCCTCCCCGGGGGGGGGTTGAACAATGAGCAGTTCTTC. The full variable domain, with the rest looked up from reference TRBV11-2 and TRBJ2-1, is EAGVAQSPRYKIIEKRQSVAFWCNPISGHATLYWYQQILGQGPKLLIQFQNNGVVDDSQLPKDRFSAERLKGVDSTLKIQPAKLEDSAVYLCASSLPGGGLNNEQFFGPGTRLTVL.

The gene calls are TRBV14 and TRBJ2-1, with 13 bases that match TRBD2. The germline V gene encodes CDR1 SGHDN and CDR2 FVKESK. The V gene end was trimmed by 5 bases and the J gene end by 9 bases; junction bases not matched to a gene: 10. The CDR3 covers 16 residues. The CDR3 is CASSEKGGLAGVEQFF. CDR3 in DNA: TGTGCCAGCAGCGAAAAAGGCGGACTAGCGGGAGTTGAGCAGTTCTTC.

The rearrangement uses TRBV5-1 and TRBJ2-4, with 9 bases aligning to TRBD1. V lost 2 bases to trimming and J lost 3 bases; unmatched junction nucleotides: 6. Germline CDR1 SGHRS, CDR2 YFSETQ. The CDR3 spans 16 residues. The CDR3: CASSLDRGLVKNIQYF. CDR3 sequence (DNA): TGCGCCAGCAGCTTAGACAGGGGGTTGGTCAAAAACATTCAGTACTTC.

A remark on this clone: Other DNA sequences in the sample encode the same CDR3. The gene calls are TRBV5-1 and TRBJ2-2; no firm D call. V was trimmed by 0 bases and J by 2 bases, leaving 8 bases between them. The CDR3 has 15 residues. Germline CDR1 reads SGHRS; CDR2 reads YFSETQ. CDR3 sequence reads: CASSLVQTNTGELFF. CDR3 nucleotides: TGCGCCAGCAGCTTGGTACAGACCAACACCGGGGAGCTGTTTTTT. The whole variable domain, filled in from reference TRBV5-1 and TRBJ2-2, reads KAGVTQTPRYLIKTRGQQVTLSCSPISGHRSVSWYQQTPGQGLQFLFEYFSETQRNKGNFPGRFSGRQFSNSRSEMNVSTLELGDSALYLCASSLVQTNTGELFFGEGSRLTVL.

This chain links TRBV15 with TRBJ1-5, with 8 bases that match TRBD1. Trimming at V came to 0 bases and at J to 6 bases, leaving 7 bases not matched to a gene. The CDR3 has 16 residues. Looked up from germline, CDR1 is LNHNV and CDR2 is YYDKDF (reference sequence). In nucleotides, the CDR3 is TGTGCCACCAGCAGAGATCCAACCAGGGGGCTTCAGCCCCAGCATTTT. It translates to CATSRDPTRGLQPQHF.

This chain connects TRBV29-1 to TRBJ1-5, with a possible D match to TRBD1 (5 bases). Trimming stripped 8 bases from V and 0 bases from J, with 11 bases between. Germline V gene data show CDR1 as SQVTM and CDR2 as ANQGSEA. The CDR3 spans 13 residues. The CDR3 reads CSSQENSNQPQHF. The CDR3 coding sequence is TGCAGCTCACAGGAAAATAGCAATCAGCCCCAGCATTTT.

The chain uses TRBV27 and TRBJ1-1; D perhaps matches TRBD1 (5 bases). Deletions cut 8 bases from V and 6 bases from J, with 16 bases between. The germline V gene has CDR1 MNHEY and CDR2 SMNVEV (reference sequence). This CDR3 contains 13 residues. In DNA form, the CDR3 reads TGTGCCAGCGGCTACCAGGGTCGAGCTGAAGCTTTCTTT. It specifies CASGYQGRAEAFF.

There are a few counts of this clone. The DNA for the CDR3 is TGCGCCAGCGCGAAGTTGTACCCGGCAGATACGCAGTATTTT. Amino acid sequence: CASAKLYPADTQYF. The chain is built from TRBV5-1 and TRBJ2-3; D not resolved. V lost 7 bases and J lost 4, with 16 bases in between. This CDR3 is 14 amino acids long. The germline V gene encodes CDR1 SGHRS and CDR2 YFSETQ. The full variable domain, its missing parts supplied by reference TRBV5-1 and TRBJ2-3, is KAGVTQTPRYLIKTRGQQVTLSCSPISGHRSVSWYQQTPGQGLQFLFEYFSETQRNKGNFPGRFSGRQFSNSRSEMNVSTLELGDSALYLCASAKLYPADTQYFGPGTRLTVL.

This clone came up a few times. The chain couples TRBV19 to TRBJ2-4, with 10 bases fitting TRBD1. This CDR3 comprises 14 residues. CDR1 LNHDA and CDR2 SQIVND come from the germline V gene (reference sequence). J was trimmed by 9 bases and V by 9 bases; bases with no gene match: 11. Here the CDR3 reads CASTTTGGAGIQYF. The CDR3 nucleotides read TGTGCCAGCACGACGACAGGGGGCGCCGGCATTCAGTACTTC.

This sequence joins TRBV2 and TRBJ1-5, with 7 bases identical to TRBD1. The germline gives CDR1 SNHLY, CDR2 FYNNEI. This CDR3 spans 16 amino acids. After removal of 6 bases from V and 2 bases from J, the junction contained 10 bases not matched to a gene. The DNA of the CDR3 is TGTGCCAGCAGCTTACTCCGACAGGGAGGCAATCAGCCCCAGCATTTT. This codes for CASSLLRQGGNQPQHF.

This chain links TRBV6-1 with TRBJ1-5, with TRBD1 as a possible D gene (5 bases). The germline V gene encodes CDR1 MNHNS and CDR2 SASEGT. Trimming took 6 bases from V and 8 from J, leaving 11 bases between them. This CDR3 region has 12 residues. This CDR3 reads CASSRGGEPQHF. CDR3 in DNA: TGTGCCAGCAGCCGGGGCGGGGAGCCCCAGCATTTT.

The J gene is TRBJ2-1, the V gene TRBV4-1, with a weak D call TRBD2 (6 bases). Trimming took off 4 bases at V and 6 bases at J, with 25 bases between the two ends. The CDR3 totals 18 residues. CDR1 is MGHRA, CDR2 YSYEKL, per germline. CDR3: CASSPGGLTSGPFNEQFF. The CDR3 DNA reads as TGCGCCAGCAGCCCTGGAGGGCTGACTAGTGGGCCTTTCAATGAGCAGTTCTTC.